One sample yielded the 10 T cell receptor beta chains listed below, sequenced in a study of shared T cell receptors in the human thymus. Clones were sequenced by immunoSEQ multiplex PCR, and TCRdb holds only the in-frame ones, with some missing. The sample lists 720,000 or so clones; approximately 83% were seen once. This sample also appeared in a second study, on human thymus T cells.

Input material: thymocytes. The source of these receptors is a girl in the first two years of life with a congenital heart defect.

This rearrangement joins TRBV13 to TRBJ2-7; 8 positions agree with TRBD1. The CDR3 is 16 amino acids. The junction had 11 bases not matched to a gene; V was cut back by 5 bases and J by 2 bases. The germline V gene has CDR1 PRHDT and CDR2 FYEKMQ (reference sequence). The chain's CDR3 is CASSQGLTGEAYEQYF. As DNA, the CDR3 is TGTGCCAGCAGCCAAGGCCTGACAGGGGAAGCCTACGAGCAGTACTTC. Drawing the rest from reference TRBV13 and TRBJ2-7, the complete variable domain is AAGVIQSPRHLIKEKRETATLKCYPIPRHDTVYWYQQGPGQDPQFLISFYEKMQSDKGSIPDRFSAQQFSDYHSELNMSSLELGDSALYFCASSQGLTGEAYEQYFGPGTRLTVT.

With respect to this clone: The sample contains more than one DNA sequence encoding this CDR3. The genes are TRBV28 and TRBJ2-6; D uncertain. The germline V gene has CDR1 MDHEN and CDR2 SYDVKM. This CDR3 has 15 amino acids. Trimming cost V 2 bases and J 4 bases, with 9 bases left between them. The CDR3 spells CASSLAGSGANVLTF. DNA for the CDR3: TGTGCCAGCAGTTTAGCAGGTTCCGGGGCCAACGTCCTGACTTTC.

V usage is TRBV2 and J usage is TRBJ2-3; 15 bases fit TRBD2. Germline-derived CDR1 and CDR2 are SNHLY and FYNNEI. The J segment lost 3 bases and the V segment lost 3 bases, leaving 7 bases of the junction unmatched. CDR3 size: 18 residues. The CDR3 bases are TGTGCCAGCAGTGAGAGGACTAGCGGGGGGGCTCCGACAGATACGCAGTATTTT. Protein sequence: CASSERTSGGAPTDTQYF.

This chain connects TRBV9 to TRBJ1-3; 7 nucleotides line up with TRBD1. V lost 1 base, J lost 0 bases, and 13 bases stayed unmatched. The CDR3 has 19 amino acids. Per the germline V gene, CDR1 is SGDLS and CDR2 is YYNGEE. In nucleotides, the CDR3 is TGTGCCAGCAGCGTAACAGGACAGGCACGTCCCTCCTCTGGAAACACCATATATTTT. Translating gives CASSVTGQARPSSGNTIYF.

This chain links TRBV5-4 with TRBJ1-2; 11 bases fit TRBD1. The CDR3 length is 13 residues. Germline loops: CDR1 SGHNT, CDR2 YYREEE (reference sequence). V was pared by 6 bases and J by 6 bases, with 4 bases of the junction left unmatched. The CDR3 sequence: CASTSDRGHGYTF. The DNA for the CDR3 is TGTGCCAGCACCTCGGACAGGGGGCATGGCTACACCTTC.

The CDR3 region is CASSFAGNSNQPQHF. CDR3 nucleotides: TGTGCCAGCAGTTTCGCAGGGAATAGCAATCAGCCCCAGCATTTT. The V and J genes are TRBV27 and TRBJ1-5, with a tentative D call TRBD1 (5 bases). The germline V and J ends were trimmed by 3 bases and 0 bases, with 9 bases remaining between them. The length of the CDR3 is 15 residues. Germline V gene lookup returns CDR1 MNHEY and CDR2 SMNVEV (reference sequence).

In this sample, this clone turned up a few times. The CDR3 sequence: CASSYGGGEYNEQFF. As DNA, the CDR3 is TGTGCCAGCAGTTACGGCGGGGGAGAATACAATGAGCAGTTCTTC. This chain links TRBV6-5 with TRBJ2-1; 7 nucleotides match TRBD2. Germline V gene sequence: CDR1 MNHEY, CDR2 SVGAGI. The CDR3 consists of 15 residues. After removal of 2 bases from V and 4 bases from J, the junction contained 5 bases not matched to a gene.

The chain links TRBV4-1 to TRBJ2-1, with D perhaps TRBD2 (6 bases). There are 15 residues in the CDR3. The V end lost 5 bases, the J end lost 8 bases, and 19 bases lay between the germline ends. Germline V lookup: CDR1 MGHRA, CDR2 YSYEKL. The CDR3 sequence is CASSCRLEIRDEQFF. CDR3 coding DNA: TGCGCCAGCAGCTGCCGACTAGAGATTAGAGATGAGCAGTTCTTC.

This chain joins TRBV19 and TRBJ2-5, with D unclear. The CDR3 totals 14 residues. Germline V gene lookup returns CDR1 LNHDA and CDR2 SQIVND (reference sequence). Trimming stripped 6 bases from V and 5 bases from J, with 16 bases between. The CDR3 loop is CASSPRRPRETQYF. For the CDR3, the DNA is TGTGCCAGTAGCCCCCGTCGACCGCGGGAGACCCAGTACTTC. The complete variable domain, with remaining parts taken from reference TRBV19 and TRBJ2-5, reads DGGITQSPKYLFRKEGQNVTLSCEQNLNHDAMYWYRQDPGQGLRLIYYSQIVNDFQKGDIAEGYSVSREKKESFPLTVTSAQKNPTAFYLCASSPRRPRETQYFGPGTRLLVL.

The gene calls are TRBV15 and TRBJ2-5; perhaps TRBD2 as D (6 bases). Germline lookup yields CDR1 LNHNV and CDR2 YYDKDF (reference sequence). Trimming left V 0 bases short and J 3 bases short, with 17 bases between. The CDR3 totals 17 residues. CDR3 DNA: TGTGCCACCAGCAGAGATCGGTGTCGGGGGACCGAAGAGACCCAGTACTTC. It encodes CATSRDRCRGTEETQYF.